This T cell receptor (beta chain) came from a study of T cell repertoires in cytomegalovirus infection. TCRdb reprocessed the reads via MiXCR and lists one record per CDR3 protein. The data contain around 430,000 distinct CDR3 sequences, more than 40% of them singletons. V was cut by 3 bases and J by 3 bases, with 12 bases left in between. The CDR3 contains 15 residues. CDR1 SGHTA and CDR2 FQGNSA come from the germline V gene. With regard to this clonotype: Its antigen is undetermined.

The sequenced sample was cultured PBMCs, obtained from culture after CMV antigen stimulation. The TCR originated in a human donor in good health (CMV status not recorded). Some clones in this sample may be carry-over from other donors' samples. This chain links TRBV7-2 with TRBJ2-1, with D perhaps matching TRBD1 (5 bases). As DNA, the CDR3 is TGTGCCAGCAGCTTTCAGGGTGGGGACTACAATGAGCAGTTCTTC. Translated, it gives CASSFQGGDYNEQFF.